The TCR beta chain described here comes from a study of regulatory T cells in long-lasting Graves disease. Study context: Persistent cases were those of Graves' disease that involved over 5 years of antithyroid drugs with positive TSH receptor antibodies.

Building of the TCR beta libraries involved iRepertoire HTBI primers and Arm-PCR of CDR3 regions. TCRdb used MiXCR to reprocess the multiplex PCR reads, holding one entry per CDR3 protein. The sample has 700,000 or so distinct CDR3 sequences, 30% seen once. V lost 1 base and J 8 bases, leaving 8 bases between the germline ends. CDR3 length: 12 residues. CDR1 and CDR2 from the germline V gene are SNHLY and FYNNEI. Many counts were recorded for this clonotype. Its specificity is not known. Study-wide results and limits: There was favoring of TRBV28, TRBJ1-2 and TRBJ2-5 in persistent disease.

Time point indicated: persistent/refractory GD, antithyroid drugs over 5 years with positive TRAb. The TCR library used RNA extracted from PBMCs. The V and J genes are TRBV2 and TRBJ1-1; perhaps TRBD1 as D (5 bases). The TCR was taken from a female donor with Graves disease. Material: peripheral blood mononuclear cells (PBMCs), obtained when the disease was refractory, from a patient treated with antithyroid drugs. The CDR3 is CASSEDDREAFF. CDR3 bases: TGTGCCAGCAGTGAAGATGACAGAGAAGCTTTCTTT.